This TCR beta chain appears in the sequencing data of a study of beta chain features in type 1 diabetes. Every bit of the isolated RNA underwent reverse transcription, so sequencing read expressed TCRB transcripts. This table comes from immunoSEQ multiplex PCR, and its TCRdb copy is limited to in-frame clones, with some not included. The sample holds some 500,000 clones; roughly 10% are singletons and the top ten take less than 0.06%. This CDR3 contains 17 residues. Germline V lookup: CDR1 LGHNA, CDR2 YNFKEQ. The ends were cut back, 0 bases at V and 6 bases at J, with 19 bases in the middle. Specimen: naive CD4+ T cells from blood. The J gene is TRBJ2-3, the V gene TRBV4-2; possible D gene TRBD1, 6 bases. The receptor was isolated from a woman aged 18-35 years in good health. CDR3 coding DNA: TGTGCCAGCAGCCAAGACAGGGGAATTGTGTCTGGCGATACGCAGTATTTT. The encoded protein is CASSQDRGIVSGDTQYF.